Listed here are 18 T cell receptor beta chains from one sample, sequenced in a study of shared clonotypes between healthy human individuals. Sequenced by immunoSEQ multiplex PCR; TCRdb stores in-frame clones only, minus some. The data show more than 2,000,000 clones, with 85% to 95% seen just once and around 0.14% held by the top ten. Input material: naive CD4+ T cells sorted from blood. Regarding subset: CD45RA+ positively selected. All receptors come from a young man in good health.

CDR3: CASSFRTAGMNTEAFF. DNA for the CDR3: TGTGCCAGCAGTTTCCGGACAGCAGGTATGAACACTGAAGCTTTCTTT. The chain combines TRBV6-5 with TRBJ1-1, with D possibly matching TRBD1 (6 bases). The germline CDR1 and CDR2 sequences are MNHEY and SVGAGI. The ends were cut back, 4 bases at V and 0 bases at J, with 15 bases in the middle. This CDR3 has 16 amino acids.

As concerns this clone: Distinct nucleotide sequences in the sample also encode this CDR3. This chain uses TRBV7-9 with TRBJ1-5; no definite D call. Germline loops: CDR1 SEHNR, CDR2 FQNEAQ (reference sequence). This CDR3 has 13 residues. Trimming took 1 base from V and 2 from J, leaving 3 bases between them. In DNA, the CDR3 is TGTGCCAGCAGCTTAGTGGGCAATCAGCCCCAGCATTTT. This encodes CASSLVGNQPQHF.

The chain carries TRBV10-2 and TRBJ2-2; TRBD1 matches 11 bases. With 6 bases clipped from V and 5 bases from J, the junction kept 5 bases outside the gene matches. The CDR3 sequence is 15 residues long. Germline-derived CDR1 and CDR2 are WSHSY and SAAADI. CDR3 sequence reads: CASSGTGGPTGELFF. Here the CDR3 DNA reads TGCGCCAGCAGCGGGACAGGGGGACCGACCGGGGAGCTGTTTTTT.

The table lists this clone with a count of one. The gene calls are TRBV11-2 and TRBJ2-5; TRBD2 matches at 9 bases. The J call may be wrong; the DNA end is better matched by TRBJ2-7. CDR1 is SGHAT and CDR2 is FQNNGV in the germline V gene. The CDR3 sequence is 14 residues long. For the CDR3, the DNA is TGTGCCAGCAGCTTAGTTAGCGGGAGTTACGAGCAGTACTTC. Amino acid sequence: CASSLVSGSYEQYF.

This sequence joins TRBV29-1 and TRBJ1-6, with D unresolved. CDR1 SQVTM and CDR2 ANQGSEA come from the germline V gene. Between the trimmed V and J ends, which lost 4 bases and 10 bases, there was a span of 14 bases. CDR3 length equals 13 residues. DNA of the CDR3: TGCAGCGTTGCGGAATCTGACCGATCACCCCTCCACTTT. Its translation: CSVAESDRSPLHF.

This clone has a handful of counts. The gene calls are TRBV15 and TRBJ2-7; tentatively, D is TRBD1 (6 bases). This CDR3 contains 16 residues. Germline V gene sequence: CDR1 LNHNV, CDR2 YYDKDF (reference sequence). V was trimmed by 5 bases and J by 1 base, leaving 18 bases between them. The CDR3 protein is CATSRYGTGTSYEQYF. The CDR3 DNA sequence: TGTGCCACCAGCCGCTACGGAACCGGGACATCCTACGAGCAGTACTTC.

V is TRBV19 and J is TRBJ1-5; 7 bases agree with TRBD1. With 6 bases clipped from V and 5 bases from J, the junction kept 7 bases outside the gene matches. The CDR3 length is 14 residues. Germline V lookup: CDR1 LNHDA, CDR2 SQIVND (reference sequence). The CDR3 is CASRRQGGDQPQHF. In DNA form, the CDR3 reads TGTGCCAGTAGACGACAGGGCGGGGATCAGCCCCAGCATTTT.

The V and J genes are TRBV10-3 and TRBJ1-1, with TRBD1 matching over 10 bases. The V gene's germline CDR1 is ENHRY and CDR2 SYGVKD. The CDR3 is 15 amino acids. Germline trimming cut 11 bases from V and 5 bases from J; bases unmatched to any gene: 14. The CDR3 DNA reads TGTGCCGTCCGGGACAGGGGAGTTTCGTCGACTGAAGCTTTCTTT. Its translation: CAVRDRGVSSTEAFF.

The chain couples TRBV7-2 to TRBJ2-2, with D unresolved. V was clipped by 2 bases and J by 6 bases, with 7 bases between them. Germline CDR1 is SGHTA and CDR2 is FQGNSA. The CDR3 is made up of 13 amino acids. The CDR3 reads CASSLQDPGELFF. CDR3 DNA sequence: TGTGCCAGCAGCTTACAAGACCCCGGGGAGCTGTTTTTT.

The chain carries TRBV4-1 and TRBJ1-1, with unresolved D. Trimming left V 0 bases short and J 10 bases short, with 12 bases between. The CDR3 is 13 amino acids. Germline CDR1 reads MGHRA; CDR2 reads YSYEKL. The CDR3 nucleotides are TGCGCCAGCAGCCAAGATCGTCCGTACCCAGCTTTCTTT. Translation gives CASSQDRPYPAFF.

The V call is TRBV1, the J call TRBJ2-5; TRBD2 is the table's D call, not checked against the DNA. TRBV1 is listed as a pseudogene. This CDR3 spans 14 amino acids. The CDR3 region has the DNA TGCACCAGCACCCAGGGGGGGACCCAAGAGACCCAGTACTTC. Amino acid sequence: CTSTQGGTQETQYF.

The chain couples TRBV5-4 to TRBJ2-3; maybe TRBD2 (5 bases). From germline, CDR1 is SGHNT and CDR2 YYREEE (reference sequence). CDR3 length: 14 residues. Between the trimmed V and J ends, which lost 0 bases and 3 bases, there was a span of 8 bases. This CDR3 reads CASSLGTGTDTQYF. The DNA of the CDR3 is TGTGCCAGCAGCTTGGGCACGGGGACAGATACGCAGTATTTT.

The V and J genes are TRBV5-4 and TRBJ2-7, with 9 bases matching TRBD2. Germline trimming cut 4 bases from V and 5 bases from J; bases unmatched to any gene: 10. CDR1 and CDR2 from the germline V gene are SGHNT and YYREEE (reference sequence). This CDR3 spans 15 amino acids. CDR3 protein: CASSPMGLAMNEQYF. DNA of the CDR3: TGTGCCAGCAGCCCCATGGGACTAGCTATGAACGAGCAGTACTTC.

The CDR3 DNA sequence: TGTGCCAGCAGCCGCGGGGGCACACCAGAGACCCAGTACTTC. It codes for CASSRGGTPETQYF. The rearrangement uses TRBV7-2 and TRBJ2-5; weak D call: TRBD2 (7 bases). The CDR3 consists of 14 residues. Per the germline V gene, CDR1 is SGHTA and CDR2 is FQGNSA. The ends were cut back, 5 bases at V and 4 bases at J, with 14 bases in the middle. The full variable domain, rest sourced from reference TRBV7-2 and TRBJ2-5, is GAGVSQSPSNKVTEKGKDVELRCDPISGHTALYWYRQSLGQGLEFLIYFQGNSAPDKSGLPSDRFSAERTGGSVSTLTIQRTQQEDSAVYLCASSRGGTPETQYFGPGTRLLVL.

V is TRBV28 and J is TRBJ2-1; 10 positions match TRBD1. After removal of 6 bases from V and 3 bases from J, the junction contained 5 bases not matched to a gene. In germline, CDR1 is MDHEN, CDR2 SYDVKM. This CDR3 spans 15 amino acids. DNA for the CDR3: TGTGCCAGCAGCAGGACAGGGGGTTTCTACAATGAGCAGTTCTTC. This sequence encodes CASSRTGGFYNEQFF.

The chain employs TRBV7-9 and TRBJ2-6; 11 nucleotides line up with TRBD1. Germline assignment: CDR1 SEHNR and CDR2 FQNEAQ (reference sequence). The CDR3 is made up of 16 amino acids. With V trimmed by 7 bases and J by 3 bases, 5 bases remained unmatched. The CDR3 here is CASTRTGGFGANVLTF. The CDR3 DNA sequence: TGTGCCAGCACCAGGACAGGGGGCTTTGGGGCCAACGTCCTGACTTTC.

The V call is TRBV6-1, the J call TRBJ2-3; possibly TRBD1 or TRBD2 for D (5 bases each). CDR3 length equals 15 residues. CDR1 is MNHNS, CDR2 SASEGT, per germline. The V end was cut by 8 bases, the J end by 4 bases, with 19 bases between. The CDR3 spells CASRTWGPGADTQYF. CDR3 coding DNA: TGTGCCAGCCGGACTTGGGGCCCTGGGGCAGATACGCAGTATTTT.

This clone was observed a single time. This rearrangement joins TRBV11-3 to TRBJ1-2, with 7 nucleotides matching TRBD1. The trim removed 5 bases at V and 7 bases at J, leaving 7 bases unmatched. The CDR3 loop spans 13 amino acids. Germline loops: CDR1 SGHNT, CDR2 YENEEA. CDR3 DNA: TGTGCCAGCAGCGATGGGACAGCGAGTGGCTACACCTTC. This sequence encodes CASSDGTASGYTF.